These 4 T cell receptor beta chains came from one sample sequenced in a study of cytomegalovirus exposure and HLA in healthy donors. The primer mix had 60 Vbeta and 13 Jbeta primers. Using immunoSEQ multiplex PCR, the repertoire was profiled, and TCRdb retains in-frame clones only, with some absent. The sample contains approximately 170,000 clones, roughly 80% of which appear only once. The sequenced sample consisted of PBMCs. The receptors derive from a male donor in good health and CMV-seronegative.

The count of this clone is one. This chain connects TRBV5-4 to TRBJ2-5; maybe TRBD1 (6 bases). Germline CDR1 and CDR2: SGHNT and YYREEE (reference sequence). This CDR3 spans 15 amino acids. Deletions cut 4 bases from V and 7 bases from J, with 20 bases between. In nucleotides, the CDR3 is TGTGCCAGCAGCATACAGGGAAATTTGGGTCGGACCCAGTACTTC. This sequence encodes CASSIQGNLGRTQYF.

This chain joins TRBV13 and TRBJ1-4, with D maybe TRBD1 (6 bases). Germline CDR1 PRHDT, CDR2 FYEKMQ (reference sequence). The germline V and J ends were trimmed by 1 base and 6 bases, with 12 bases remaining between them. The CDR3 loop spans 15 amino acids. The CDR3 region has the DNA TGTGCCAGCAGCTTAGCTGGGACATGGGATGAAAAACTGTTTTTT. This codes for CASSLAGTWDEKLFF. Combining the CDR3 with reference TRBV13 and TRBJ1-4 gives the whole variable domain AAGVIQSPRHLIKEKRETATLKCYPIPRHDTVYWYQQGPGQDPQFLISFYEKMQSDKGSIPDRFSAQQFSDYHSELNMSSLELGDSALYFCASSLAGTWDEKLFFGSGTQLSVL.

The CDR3 region has the DNA TGTGCCTGGAGCGCCGGGACAGGGAACACTGAAGCTTTCTTT. Encoded protein: CAWSAGTGNTEAFF. This chain connects TRBV30 to TRBJ1-1; 8 nucleotides line up with TRBD1. This CDR3 contains 14 residues. Germline assignment: CDR1 GTSNPN and CDR2 SVGIG (reference sequence). V shed 3 bases and J 1 base; nucleotides not matched to a gene: 4.

This sequence joins TRBV4-3 and TRBJ1-1, with D unclear. Trimming cost V 4 bases and J 0 bases, with 12 bases left between them. The CDR3 has 15 residues. The germline CDR1 and CDR2 sequences are LGHNA and YSLEER. The CDR3 sequence is CASSRSNTVNTEAFF. The CDR3 bases are TGCGCCAGCAGCCGCTCGAACACCGTGAACACTGAAGCTTTCTTT.